The 10 T cell receptor beta chains in this list originate from one sample, sequenced in a study of T cell repertoires in cytomegalovirus infection. What these receptors recognize is not known. TCRdb re-called the reads with MiXCR, one entry per CDR3 protein. The data show hundreds of thousands of distinct CDR3 sequences, around 30% seen once. Sample: cultured PBMCs, taken from culture after CMV antigen stimulation. These receptor sequences come from a human donor in good health (CMV status not recorded). Some clones in this sample may be carry-over from other donors' samples.

The CDR3 spells CASSNRGRTGELFF. CDR3 DNA sequence: TGTGCCAGCAGCAACAGGGGGAGAACCGGGGAGCTGTTTTTT. V and J are TRBV7-2 and TRBJ2-2, with 8 bases lining up with TRBD1. V gave up 5 bases and J gave up 5 bases; unmatched junction bases: 4. This CDR3 spans 14 amino acids. The germline V gene encodes CDR1 SGHTA and CDR2 FQGNSA.

This clonotype has just a few counts. The chain employs TRBV7-6 and TRBJ2-2; TRBD2 matches 14 bases. The CDR3 is made up of 18 amino acids. V trimming: 3 bases; J trimming: 5 bases; junction bases outside the gene matches: 8. Looked up from germline, CDR1 is SGHVS and CDR2 is FNYEAQ. DNA for the CDR3: TGTGCCAGCAGCTTTGGACTAGCGGGGGGAAAGAGGACCGGGGAGCTGTTTTTT. Translating it yields CASSFGLAGGKRTGELFF.

The chain has TRBV7-2 and TRBJ1-1; 7 nucleotides match TRBD1. Trimming took 8 bases from V and 3 from J; bases not matched to a gene: 6. The germline gives CDR1 SGHTA, CDR2 FQGNSA. The CDR3 sequence is 13 residues long. The CDR3 is CASSTDRYTEAFF. The CDR3 DNA follows: TGTGCCAGCTCGACGGACAGGTACACTGAAGCTTTCTTT.

This clonotype showed up just a few times. The rearrangement uses TRBV7-3 and TRBJ2-1, with 16 nucleotides matching TRBD2. The germline gives CDR1 SGHTA, CDR2 FQGTGA. The V gene end was trimmed by 5 bases and the J gene end by 6 bases; junction bases not matched to a gene: 19. CDR3 length: 21 amino acids. CDR3 nucleotides: TGTGCCAGCAGCATACGACCGGGACTAGCGGGAGGGTGGTACAGGGCCAATGAGCAGTTCTTC. It specifies CASSIRPGLAGGWYRANEQFF.

This clonotype came up a few times. The chain links TRBV27 to TRBJ2-1; D gene unclear. Trimming stripped 3 bases from V and 0 bases from J, with 9 bases between. This CDR3 contains 15 residues. Germline lookup yields CDR1 MNHEY and CDR2 SMNVEV (reference sequence). The CDR3 region is CASSFGQSSYNEQFF. The CDR3 DNA is TGTGCCAGCAGTTTCGGGCAGAGCTCCTACAATGAGCAGTTCTTC.

The V gene is TRBV7-6, the J gene TRBJ2-7; 8 bases are shared with TRBD1. V shed 4 bases, J shed 5 bases, and the junction held 16 bases outside the gene matches. This CDR3 has 17 residues. Germline-derived CDR1 and CDR2 are SGHVS and FNYEAQ. Here the CDR3 DNA reads TGTGCCAGCAGCTCCACACCAACCGTCAGGGGGCTTAACGAGCAGTACTTC. Amino acids: CASSSTPTVRGLNEQYF. Drawing the rest from reference TRBV7-6 and TRBJ2-7, the complete variable domain is GAGVSQSPRYKVTKRGQDVALRCDPISGHVSLYWYRQALGQGPEFLTYFNYEAQQDKSGLPNDRFSAERPEGSISTLTIQRTEQRDSAMYRCASSSTPTVRGLNEQYFGPGTRLTVT.

Only a few counts were recorded for this clonotype. The chain joins TRBV28 to TRBJ2-7; 10 bases fit TRBD1. The germline CDR1 and CDR2 sequences are MDHEN and SYDVKM. The V and J ends lost 0 bases and 2 bases, in that order; junction bases with no gene match: 7. This CDR3 region has 17 residues. CDR3: CASSLWGFGTGAYEQYF. CDR3 DNA: TGTGCCAGCAGTTTATGGGGCTTCGGGACAGGGGCCTACGAGCAGTACTTC.

This sequence joins TRBV5-4 and TRBJ1-1, with a possible D match to TRBD1 (6 bases). Looked up from germline, CDR1 is SGHNT and CDR2 is YYREEE (reference sequence). The V end was cut by 4 bases, the J end by 5 bases, with 18 bases between. There are 15 residues in the CDR3. This chain's CDR3 is CASSPLILGGTEAFF. The CDR3 DNA reads as TGTGCCAGCAGCCCTCTGATCCTAGGGGGTACTGAAGCTTTCTTT. The full variable domain, its missing parts supplied by reference TRBV5-4 and TRBJ1-1, is ETGVTQSPTHLIKTRGQQVTLRCSSQSGHNTVSWYQQALGQGPQFIFQYYREEENGRGNFPPRFSGLQFPNYSSELNVNALELDDSALYLCASSPLILGGTEAFFGQGTRLTVV.

This clonotype has more than one count but fewer than ten. This chain connects TRBV4-1 to TRBJ1-2; D may be TRBD1 (5 bases). Trimming stripped 0 bases from V and 4 bases from J, with 12 bases between. Germline V CDR1 and CDR2: MGHRA, YSYEKL. The CDR3 covers 15 residues. The CDR3 DNA reads TGCGCCAGCAGCCAAGACGACAGCCCGCTCTATGGCTACACCTTC. It specifies CASSQDDSPLYGYTF.

This chain joins TRBV11-3 and TRBJ2-1; D ambiguous. Between the trimmed V and J ends, which lost 3 bases and 8 bases, there was a span of 17 bases. The CDR3 has 15 amino acids. Germline CDR1 and CDR2: SGHNT and YENEEA. CDR3 sequence: CASSFHIGLVDEQFF. The CDR3 bases are TGTGCCAGCAGCTTCCACATCGGCCTGGTCGATGAGCAGTTCTTC.